Each of the 5 T cell receptor beta chains below was sequenced from the same sample in a study of cytomegalovirus exposure and HLA in healthy donors. The study ran its PCR with 60 Vbeta and 13 Jbeta primers. TCRdb's table, derived via immunoSEQ multiplex PCR, lists solely in-frame clones and lacks some. The data hold approximately 140,000 clones, with 79% observed a single time. The sample was PBMCs. The receptor source for this set is a man aged 50-60 years in good health and CMV-seropositive.

The chain carries TRBV29-1 and TRBJ2-3; D is perhaps TRBD1 (7 bases). CDR1 is SQVTM and CDR2 is ANQGSEA in the germline V gene. The V and J ends lost 8 bases and 6 bases respectively, with 15 bases between them. This CDR3 is built from 12 residues. CDR3 DNA sequence: TGCAGCACCCGGACAGGAGGGGATACGCAGTATTTT. Its protein product is CSTRTGGDTQYF.

The chain links TRBV5-4 to TRBJ2-1; 9 bases are shared with TRBD2. This CDR3 comprises 16 residues. CDR1 is SGHNT, CDR2 YYREEE, per germline (reference sequence). The trim removed 4 bases at V and 5 bases at J, leaving 10 bases unmatched. The CDR3 reads CASSGTSGPQHNEQFF. CDR3 nucleotide sequence: TGTGCCAGCAGCGGCACTAGCGGGCCCCAACACAATGAGCAGTTCTTC.

The gene calls are TRBV18 and TRBJ2-7; 8 positions match TRBD2. CDR3 length equals 15 residues. The V gene end was trimmed by 6 bases and the J gene end by 7 bases; junction bases not matched to a gene: 14. Germline CDR1 is KGHSH and CDR2 is LQKENI. The CDR3 bases are TGTGCCAGCTCCCCGTTCCCCGCGGGAGGTCGGGAGCAGTACTTC. It translates to CASSPFPAGGREQYF.

The chain recombines TRBV6-6 with TRBJ1-5; D unclear. V was pared by 0 bases and J by 14 bases, with 14 bases between. Per germline, CDR1 MNHNY and CDR2 SVGAGI (reference sequence). This CDR3 contains 13 residues. The CDR3 region is CASSYSFKSPKHF. DNA of the CDR3: TGTGCCAGCAGTTACTCGTTTAAAAGTCCTAAGCATTTT.

The chain couples TRBV9 to TRBJ2-7, with 7 bases that match TRBD1. Per the germline V gene, CDR1 is SGDLS and CDR2 is YYNGEE. The CDR3 consists of 16 residues. With 3 bases clipped from V and 2 bases from J, the junction kept 11 bases outside the gene matches. CDR3 sequence reads: CASSGRSGTATYEQYF. In DNA, the CDR3 is TGTGCCAGCAGCGGGAGATCCGGGACAGCAACCTACGAGCAGTACTTC.